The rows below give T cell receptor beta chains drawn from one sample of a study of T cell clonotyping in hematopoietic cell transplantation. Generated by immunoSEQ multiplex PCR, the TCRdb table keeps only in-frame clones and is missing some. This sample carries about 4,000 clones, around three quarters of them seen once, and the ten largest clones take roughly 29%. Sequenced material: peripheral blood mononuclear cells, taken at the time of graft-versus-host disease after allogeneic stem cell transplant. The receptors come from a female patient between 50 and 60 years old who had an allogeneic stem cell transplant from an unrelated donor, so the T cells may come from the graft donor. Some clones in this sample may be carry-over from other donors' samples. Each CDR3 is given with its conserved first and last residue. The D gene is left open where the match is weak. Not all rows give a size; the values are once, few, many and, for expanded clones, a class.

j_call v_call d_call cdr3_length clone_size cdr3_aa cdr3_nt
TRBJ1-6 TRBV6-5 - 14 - CASSQTADNSPLHF TGTGCCAGCAGTCAGACAGCCGATAATTCACCCCTCCACTTT
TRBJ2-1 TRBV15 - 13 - CATSPYGGGEQFF TGTGCCACCAGCCCCTACGGGGGAGGTGAGCAGTTCTTC
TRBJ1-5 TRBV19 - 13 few CASRAHAMGPQHF TGTGCCAGTAGGGCTCACGCTATGGGGCCCCAGCATTTT
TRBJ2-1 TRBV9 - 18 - CASSVGGGVTTFYNEQFF TGTGCCAGCAGCGTAGGTGGCGGGGTCACCACTTTTTACAATGAGCAGTTCTTC
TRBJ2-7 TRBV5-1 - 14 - CASSLGLELGEQYF TGCGCCAGCAGCTTGGGACTAGAGTTGGGCGAGCAGTACTTC
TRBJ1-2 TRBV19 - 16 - CASSISVGSPADGYTF TGTGCCAGTAGTATATCGGTGGGCTCACCGGCGGATGGCTACACCTTC
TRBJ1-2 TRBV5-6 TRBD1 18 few CASSLGTPGTGYDYGYTF TGTGCCAGCAGCTTGGGGACCCCCGGGACAGGGTACGACTATGGCTACACCTTC
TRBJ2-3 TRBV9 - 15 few CASSVEGRSTDTQYF TGTGCCAGCAGCGTTGAGGGAAGGAGCACAGATACGCAGTATTTT
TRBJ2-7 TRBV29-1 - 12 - CSVSQSFGEQYF TGCAGCGTTAGCCAGTCCTTTGGCGAGCAGTACTTC
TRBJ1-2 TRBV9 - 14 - CASSLRVGNYGYTF TGTGCCAGCAGCTTAAGGGTAGGGAACTATGGCTACACCTTC
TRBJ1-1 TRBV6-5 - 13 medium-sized CASSYSGSTEAFF TGTGCCAGCAGTTACTCGGGCAGCACTGAAGCTTTCTTT
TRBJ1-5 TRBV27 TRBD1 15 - CASSQGGEGNQPQHF TGTGCCAGCTCCCAGGGGGGGGAGGGCAATCAGCCCCAGCATTTT
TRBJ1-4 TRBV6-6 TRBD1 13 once CASSQGAGSLLFF TGTGCCAGCAGTCAGGGGGCGGGTTCCTTACTGTTTTTT
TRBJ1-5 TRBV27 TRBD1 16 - CASSQTTGGANQPQHF TGTGCCAGCAGTCAAACCACAGGGGGCGCGAATCAGCCCCAGCATTTT
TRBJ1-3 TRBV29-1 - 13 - CSVVQDSGNTIYF TGCAGCGTTGTACAGGACTCTGGAAACACCATATATTTT
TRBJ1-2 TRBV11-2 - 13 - CASSPKGDYGYTF TGTGCCAGCAGCCCTAAGGGAGACTATGGCTACACCTTC
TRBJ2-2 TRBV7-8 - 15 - CASSFRSLDTGELFF TGTGCCAGCAGCTTTCGGAGTCTGGACACCGGGGAGCTGTTTTTT
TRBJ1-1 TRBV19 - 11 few CASSIGREAFF TGTGCCAGTAGTATAGGGCGGGAAGCTTTCTTT
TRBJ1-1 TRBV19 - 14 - CASSIGSVETEAFF TGTGCCAGTAGTATAGGCAGCGTCGAGACTGAAGCTTTCTTT
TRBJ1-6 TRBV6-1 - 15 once CASSPGGSYNSPLHF TGTGCCAGCAGTCCTGGGGGATCCTATAATTCACCCCTCCACTTT
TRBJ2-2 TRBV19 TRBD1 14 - CASSMTGVTGELFF TGTGCCAGTAGTATGACAGGGGTCACCGGGGAGCTGTTTTTT
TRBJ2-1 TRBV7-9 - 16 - CASSLDGTISYNEQFF TGTGCCAGCAGCTTAGACGGTACGATCTCCTACAATGAGCAGTTCTTC